This T cell receptor (beta chain) was captured in a study of prognosis after radiotherapy for stage I lung cancer. Two-round multiplex PCR on genomic DNA was the method by which TCR beta CDR3 was amplified. Primers targeting each individual TRBV and TRBJ gene were applied in first-round PCR. TCRdb redid the calling of the multiplex PCR reads with MiXCR, one entry per CDR3 protein. Of approximately 13,000 distinct CDR3 sequences listed, approximately 46% are singletons. The CDR3 has 17 amino acids. The junction had 17 bases not matched to a gene; V was cut back by 8 bases and J by 6 bases. Looked up from germline, CDR1 is SGHAT and CDR2 is FQNNGV.

This material consisted of PBMCs, taken before or after stereotactic body radiation therapy (not recorded which). This TCR came from a donor aged 50 or older with non-small cell lung cancer. V and J are TRBV11-2 and TRBJ2-7; the match to TRBD1 covers 12 bases. The CDR3 sequence is CASGPGTGGRFTTEQYF. CDR3 coding DNA: TGTGCCAGCGGCCCCGGGACAGGGGGCCGCTTCACAACCGAGCAGTACTTC.